The 27 T cell receptor beta chains in this list originate from one sample, sequenced in a study of patients and donors after allogeneic stem cell transplantation (dated by TCRdb to about 2020). The method was RT-PCR. Sequencing was performed on a NextSeq 550. The public reads were reanalyzed by TCRdb: fastp trimming at Q25, MiXCR alignment, in-frame beta chains only. Each entry merges the rows of one CDR3 protein and shows their most common DNA and genes. In this sample the table shows about a million distinct CDR3 sequences, about 20% of which occur a single time. The ten largest account for around 6% of the sample. Specimen: blood, either unsorted or a sorted T cell fraction (not recorded which). The receptors originated from a human donor who was either an allogeneic HSCT recipient or a stem cell or donor lymphocyte infusion donor (not recorded which). It is not recorded whose cells these are; they may come from a transplant donor.

This rearrangement joins TRBV7-9 to TRBJ2-1, with D possibly being TRBD2 (6 bases). The CDR3 spans 15 residues. Germline-derived CDR1 and CDR2 are SEHNR and FQNEAQ (reference sequence). Trimming took 3 bases from V and 2 from J, leaving 11 bases between them. The CDR3 protein is CASSFGGFTYNEQFF. The DNA for the CDR3 is TGTGCCAGCAGCTTCGGAGGGTTCACCTACAATGAGCAGTTCTTC.

This chain links TRBV6-2 or TRBV6-3 with TRBJ2-2, with TRBD1 matching over 10 bases. Germline-derived CDR1 and CDR2 are MNHEY and SVGEGT. The CDR3 spans 15 residues. Trimming at V came to 7 bases and at J to 7 bases, leaving 9 bases not matched to a gene. CDR3 amino acids: CASMGDRGPLGELFF. As DNA, the CDR3 is TGTGCCAGCATGGGAGACAGGGGGCCGCTCGGGGAGCTGTTTTTT.

The CDR3 nucleotides read TGTGCCATCAGTGGGCCGGGAACCGGGGAGCTGTTTTTT. Residues: CAISGPGTGELFF. The rearrangement joins TRBV10-3 to TRBJ2-2; TRBD2 might be the D (5 bases). CDR1 and CDR2 (germline): ENHRY, SYGVKD. The CDR3 covers 13 residues. Trimming removed 4 bases from V and 5 bases from J, with 8 bases in between.

The chain joins TRBV15 to TRBJ1-2; D not resolved. The ends were cut back, 1 base at V and 7 bases at J, with 19 bases in the middle. Germline V gene data show CDR1 as LNHNV and CDR2 as YYDKDF (reference sequence). The CDR3 contains 16 residues. In DNA, the CDR3 is TGTGCCACCAGCAGAGCGCCGGGCTCCAAGGGTGGTGGCTACACCTTC. This encodes CATSRAPGSKGGGYTF.

This sequence joins TRBV28 and TRBJ2-7; 9 nucleotides agree with TRBD1. Germline V gene lookup returns CDR1 MDHEN and CDR2 SYDVKM. The CDR3 is made up of 15 amino acids. The V and J ends lost 2 bases and 3 bases, in that order; junction bases with no gene match: 5. CDR3 loop: CASSLMDRGGYEQYF. The CDR3 region has the DNA TGTGCCAGCAGTTTAATGGACAGGGGCGGCTACGAGCAGTACTTC.

This clonotype came up a few times. The chain has TRBV29-1 and TRBJ2-3; D is unresolved. In germline, CDR1 is SQVTM, CDR2 ANQGSEA. The CDR3 is 12 residues long. V shed 3 bases and J shed 1 base, with 5 bases lying between them. The chain's CDR3 is CSVDPGTDTQYF. The CDR3 DNA sequence: TGCAGCGTTGATCCCGGCACAGATACGCAGTATTTT.

The gene calls are TRBV7-9 and TRBJ2-2, with unresolved D. The germline V gene has CDR1 SEHNR and CDR2 FQNEAQ (reference sequence). The V and J ends lost 11 bases and 6 bases respectively, with 19 bases between them. CDR3 size: 14 residues. Here the CDR3 reads CAARARLVAGELFF. The CDR3 DNA reads TGTGCCGCCCGCGCCCGGCTAGTCGCCGGGGAGCTGTTTTTT.

Here the CDR3 DNA reads TGTGCCAGCAGTTCGACGGGACTAGCGAGGTACGAGCAGTACTTC. This encodes CASSSTGLARYEQYF. V is TRBV27 and J is TRBJ2-7; 10 bases map to TRBD2. Germline lookup yields CDR1 MNHEY and CDR2 SMNVEV (reference sequence). V was pared by 4 bases and J by 4 bases, with 7 bases of the junction left unmatched. This CDR3 spans 15 amino acids.

This clonotype occurred a few times. The genes are TRBV6-1 and TRBJ1-2; D perhaps matches TRBD1 (5 bases). The CDR3 length is 12 residues. Per germline, CDR1 MNHNS and CDR2 SASEGT. With 7 bases removed from V and 4 bases from J, the gap between germline ends came to 10 bases. This CDR3 is CASTGLGYGYTF. CDR3 nucleotide sequence: TGTGCCAGCACAGGGCTCGGCTATGGCTACACCTTC.

The CDR3 sequence: CASSPLGGGVTEAFF. In DNA form, the CDR3 reads TGTGCCAGCAGTCCCCTGGGAGGGGGCGTCACTGAAGCTTTCTTT. The chain combines TRBV25-1 with TRBJ1-1, with TRBD1 matching over 7 bases. Trimming took 5 bases from V and 4 from J; bases not matched to a gene: 10. The CDR3 has 15 residues. Germline V CDR1 and CDR2: MGHDK, SYGVNS.

This clonotype came up a few times. This sequence joins TRBV5-1 and TRBJ2-5, with 7 bases that match TRBD2. The germline V gene encodes CDR1 SGHRS and CDR2 YFSETQ. The CDR3 has 15 amino acids. V trimming: 6 bases; J trimming: 4 bases; junction bases outside the gene matches: 12. CDR3 DNA: TGCGCCAGCACGAGTGGCGGGAGTGGAGGAGAGACCCAGTACTTC. It is translated as CASTSGGSGGETQYF.

The chain links TRBV3-1 to TRBJ1-1; D remains unclear. The V gene's germline CDR1 is LGHDT and CDR2 YNNKEL (reference sequence). V lost 1 base and J lost 4, with 10 bases in between. The CDR3 consists of 14 residues. The CDR3: CASSQGPRATEAFF. The CDR3 DNA reads TGTGCCAGCAGCCAAGGTCCCCGGGCCACTGAAGCTTTCTTT.

This clonotype has a handful of counts. The germline gene is not matched at one end of the junction; a read error may be the cause. The chain couples TRBV3-1 to TRBJ2-3; no definite D call. CDR1 and CDR2 (germline): LGHDT, YNNKEL (reference sequence). The length of the CDR3 is 15 residues. The CDR3 loop reads CASSEEVSLTHTQYF. DNA of the CDR3: TGTGCCAGCAGCGAAGAGGTTAGCCTGACCCATACGCAGTATTTT.

A few counts support this clonotype. The rearrangement joins TRBV20-1 to TRBJ2-5, with 8 bases lining up with TRBD2. CDR1 and CDR2 from the germline V gene are DFQATT and SNEGSKA (reference sequence). The CDR3 runs to 14 residues. The V and J ends lost 4 bases and 4 bases, in that order; junction bases with no gene match: 8. CDR3 amino acids: CSAKGLGAVETQYF. DNA of the CDR3: TGCAGTGCTAAGGGACTAGGGGCGGTAGAGACCCAGTACTTC.

Of note for this clonotype: This may arise from a read error, as a much more abundant clone is one base away. The chain employs TRBV5-5 and TRBJ2-4, with D maybe TRBD1 (5 bases). Germline CDR1 reads SGHKS; CDR2 reads YYEKEE (reference sequence). This CDR3 has 14 residues. V lost 10 bases, J lost 0 bases, and 14 bases lay in between. For the CDR3, the DNA is TGTGCCGGCACCCTGGGGCTAGCCAAAAACATTCAGTACTTC. It yields the protein CAGTLGLAKNIQYF.

In its sample, this clonotype was seen many times. V usage is TRBV12-3 or TRBV12-4 and J usage is TRBJ2-2; possible D gene TRBD1, 6 bases. V lost 10 bases, J lost 7 bases, and 13 bases lay in between. CDR3 size: 12 residues. CDR3 amino acids: CAIQGKFGELFF. DNA of the CDR3: TGTGCCATTCAGGGGAAATTCGGGGAGCTGTTTTTT.

This clonotype was counted between two and nine times. The genes are TRBV5-1 and TRBJ2-1, with 9 bases lining up with TRBD2. Germline loops: CDR1 SGHRS, CDR2 YFSETQ. V was clipped by 1 base and J by 7 bases; unmatched bases: 6. CDR3 length equals 15 residues. CDR3 sequence reads: CASSLTSGLRNEQFF. The CDR3 coding sequence is TGCGCCAGCAGCTTGACTAGCGGGCTTAGGAATGAGCAGTTCTTC.

This clonotype was counted at least ten times. This chain joins TRBV5-5 and TRBJ2-1, with TRBD1 identical over 9 bases. Germline CDR1 reads SGHKS; CDR2 reads YYEKEE (reference sequence). The CDR3 is 16 amino acids. The V gene end was trimmed by 0 bases and the J gene end by 6 bases; junction bases not matched to a gene: 7. CDR3 region: CASSLAGQGFVNEQFF. CDR3 DNA sequence: TGTGCCAGCAGCTTGGCGGGACAGGGATTTGTCAATGAGCAGTTCTTC.

The J gene is TRBJ2-6, the V gene TRBV14; no firm D call. This CDR3 contains 18 residues. Trimming removed 4 bases from V and 5 bases from J, with 21 bases in between. CDR1 is SGHDN, CDR2 FVKESK, per germline. The DNA for the CDR3 is TGTGCCAGCAGCCCAGCCGTACTACGGTATGGGAGGGCCAACGTCCTGACTTTC. As protein: CASSPAVLRYGRANVLTF. The whole variable domain, remainder taken from reference TRBV14 and TRBJ2-6, is EAGVTQFPSHSVIEKGQTVTLRCDPISGHDNLYWYRRVMGKEIKFLLHFVKESKQDESGMPNNRFLAERTGGTYSTLKVQPAELEDSGVYFCASSPAVLRYGRANVLTFGAGSRLTVL.

This clonotype was detected a few times. The chain links TRBV7-8 to TRBJ2-1; maybe TRBD2 (5 bases). Looked up from germline, CDR1 is SGHVS and CDR2 is FQNEAQ. The CDR3 covers 11 residues. Trimming removed 7 bases at V and 8 bases at J, with 9 bases between. The CDR3 here is CASTRGYEQFF. The CDR3 DNA sequence: TGTGCCAGCACCCGCGGGTATGAGCAGTTCTTC.

This sequence joins TRBV9 and TRBJ2-1; the match to TRBD1 covers 9 bases. V dropped 2 bases and J dropped 6; count of bases not matched to a gene: 6. CDR1 SGDLS and CDR2 YYNGEE come from the germline V gene. This CDR3 is 15 amino acids long. The CDR3 DNA sequence: TGTGCCAGCAGCGTCAGGGACAGGGACTTCAATGAGCAGTTCTTC. It yields the protein CASSVRDRDFNEQFF. Using reference TRBV9 and TRBJ2-1 for the parts outside the CDR3, the full variable domain is DSGVTQTPKHLITATGQRVTLRCSPRSGDLSVYWYQQSLDQGLQFLIQYYNGEERAKGNILERFSAQQFPDLHSELNLSSLELGDSALYFCASSVRDRDFNEQFFGPGTRLTVL.

This clonotype has just a few counts. The chain couples TRBV3-1 to TRBJ2-7; tentatively, D is TRBD1 (6 bases). The CDR3 loop spans 15 amino acids. Per germline, CDR1 LGHDT and CDR2 YNNKEL (reference sequence). Trimming shortened V by 4 bases and J by 4 bases, and 17 bases separated the two germline ends. The CDR3 spells CASSPQGSGGYEQYF. The CDR3 region has the DNA TGTGCCAGCAGCCCACAGGGAAGTGGGGGTTACGAGCAGTACTTC.

This clonotype was recorded a few times. The V call is TRBV19, the J call TRBJ1-1; 9 positions match TRBD1. This CDR3 has 14 residues. J gave up 1 base and V 9 bases, and 6 bases lay outside the gene matches. Germline V CDR1 and CDR2: LNHDA, SQIVND (reference sequence). CDR3 nucleotides: TGTGCCAGCGGGACAGGGAGAGGGAACACTGAAGCTTTCTTT. This translates into CASGTGRGNTEAFF. The full variable domain, its missing parts supplied by reference TRBV19 and TRBJ1-1, is DGGITQSPKYLFRKEGQNVTLSCEQNLNHDAMYWYRQDPGQGLRLIYYSQIVNDFQKGDIAEGYSVSREKKESFPLTVTSAQKNPTAFYLCASGTGRGNTEAFFGQGTRLTVV.

This clonotype turned up a few times. J is TRBJ2-1 and V is TRBV20-1; 8 positions match TRBD2. CDR3 size: 16 residues. Losses at the gene ends were 4 bases for V and 6 bases for J; bases not matched to a gene: 14. Germline V CDR1 and CDR2: DFQATT, SNEGSKA (reference sequence). The CDR3 nucleotides read TGCAGTGCTACTGAGGACGGGGGGGCCACGGGCAATGAGCAGTTCTTC. Residues: CSATEDGGATGNEQFF.

This clonotype was counted between two and nine times. This chain joins TRBV6-6 and TRBJ1-5, with D tentatively TRBD1 (6 bases). This CDR3 contains 13 residues. The germline V gene encodes CDR1 MNHNY and CDR2 SVGAGI (reference sequence). Trimming cost V 9 bases and J 4 bases, with 13 bases left between them. As DNA, the CDR3 is TGTGCCAGTTCGGACAGTCGGAATCAGCCCCAGCATTTT. It is translated as CASSDSRNQPQHF.

This clonotype was detected only a few times. The rearrangement links TRBV5-1 to TRBJ1-2; maybe TRBD1 (5 bases). Trimming stripped 2 bases from V and 6 bases from J, with 11 bases between. This CDR3 region has 13 residues. Germline V lookup: CDR1 SGHRS, CDR2 YFSETQ. CDR3 region: CASSFGEGNGYTF. CDR3 DNA sequence: TGCGCCAGCAGCTTTGGGGAGGGGAATGGCTACACCTTC.

In its sample, this clonotype was seen a few times. V gene TRBV7-9 combines with J gene TRBJ1-1; D is perhaps TRBD1 (6 bases). This CDR3 spans 12 amino acids. Germline V gives CDR1 SEHNR, CDR2 FQNEAQ (reference sequence). V lost 1 base and J lost 11, with 11 bases in between. As DNA, the CDR3 is TGTGCCAGCAGCTTAGAACAGGGTAGGGCTTTCTTT. It translates to CASSLEQGRAFF.